The TCR beta chain described here comes from a study of shared clonotypes between healthy human individuals. This CDR3 is 15 amino acids long. V was clipped by 5 bases and J by 5 bases, with 15 bases between them. CDR1 is MDHEN and CDR2 is SYDVKM in the germline V gene. Per sorted-subset replicate PCR, input was approximately 0.2 ug DNA, representing 30,000 to 35,000 T cell genomes. The protocol was immunoSEQ multiplex PCR, while the TCRdb copy is restricted to in-frame clones and leaves out a portion. The table lists 2 million to 3 million clones, over 85% of them singletons. The donor population consisted of healthy HIV-negative adults with no recent acute infections or vaccinations. Study-wide points: An effect of sequencing depth on clonotype sharing among donors was expected.

About this clone: What it recognizes is unknown. Within the sample, other DNA sequences also encode this same CDR3.

The V call is TRBV28, the J call TRBJ1-4; D possibly corresponds to TRBD1 (6 bases). Sequencing input: naive CD4+ T cells from PBMCs. Subset indicated: CD45RA+ positively selected. This TCR derives from a man aged 18-30 years in good health. Some clones in this sample may be carry-over from other donors' samples. Written as DNA, the CDR3 is TGTGCCAGCAGTACCCCCAGGGGACCCAATGAAAAACTGTTTTTT. Translating it yields CASSTPRGPNEKLFF.